The 14 T cell receptor beta chains presented below share a single source sample, sequenced in a study of cytomegalovirus exposure and HLA in healthy donors. PCR was performed using 60 Vbeta and 13 Jbeta primers. Here immunoSEQ multiplex PCR was the method, and the copy in TCRdb shows in-frame clones only, minus some. This sample has 160,000 or so clones, with about 80% found just once. Sequencing input: PBMCs. The receptors stem from a man younger than 40 in good health and CMV-seronegative.

This chain joins TRBV10-1 and TRBJ2-1; 8 bases are shared with TRBD2. The V segment lost 5 bases and the J segment 0 bases; nucleotides outside the gene matches: 12. The CDR3 length is 18 residues. The V gene's germline CDR1 is WNHNN and CDR2 SYGVQD (reference sequence). CDR3 sequence (DNA): TGCGCCAGCAGTTTTTCCCCAGCGGGAGTAGGCTCCTACAATGAGCAGTTCTTC. It yields the protein CASSFSPAGVGSYNEQFF.

This clone appeared once. This chain joins TRBV28 and TRBJ1-5; no definite D call. The CDR3 has 14 residues. The V gene lost 10 bases and the J gene lost 1 base, with 14 bases spanning the gap. The germline V gene encodes CDR1 MDHEN and CDR2 SYDVKM. CDR3 DNA: TGTGCCATCAAAGGTGGAGGAAGCAATCAGCCCCAGCATTTT. It encodes CAIKGGGSNQPQHF.

This rearrangement joins TRBV5-1 to TRBJ2-7, with D possibly matching TRBD1 (6 bases). The CDR3 extends over 15 amino acids. Trimming removed 3 bases at V and 0 bases at J, with 13 bases between. The germline V gene has CDR1 SGHRS and CDR2 YFSETQ. CDR3 amino acids: CASSWRQGSSYEQYF. The CDR3 nucleotides are TGCGCCAGCAGCTGGAGGCAGGGGAGCTCCTACGAGCAGTACTTC.

This clone was counted only a few times. This chain connects TRBV9 to TRBJ2-7; 9 bases line up with TRBD1. The CDR3 extends over 15 amino acids. V dropped 0 bases and J dropped 2; count of bases not matched to a gene: 3. Germline CDR1 and CDR2: SGDLS and YYNGEE. The CDR3 spells CASSVVGTGPYEQYF. Written as DNA, the CDR3 is TGTGCCAGCAGCGTAGTTGGGACAGGGCCCTACGAGCAGTACTTC.

The genes are TRBV10-1 and TRBJ2-2; weak D call: TRBD1 (6 bases). V lost 0 bases, J lost 6 bases, and 11 bases lay in between. This CDR3 region has 15 residues. The germline V gene encodes CDR1 WNHNN and CDR2 SYGVQD (reference sequence). CDR3: CASSESRGIAGELFF. The CDR3 nucleotides are TGCGCCAGCAGTGAGTCCAGGGGAATTGCCGGGGAGCTGTTTTTT.

The rearrangement uses TRBV5-4 and TRBJ2-5, with TRBD2 matching over 8 bases. Germline trimming cut 4 bases from V and 4 bases from J; bases unmatched to any gene: 9. The germline V gene has CDR1 SGHNT and CDR2 YYREEE (reference sequence). The CDR3 is 15 amino acids. The CDR3 spells CASSRDSGVGETQYF. The DNA for the CDR3 is TGTGCCAGCAGCCGCGATAGCGGGGTGGGAGAGACCCAGTACTTC.

The chain combines TRBV28 with TRBJ1-5; TRBD1 is a possible D gene (6 bases). The CDR3 loop spans 17 amino acids. From germline, CDR1 is MDHEN and CDR2 SYDVKM. Trimming took off 2 bases at V and 6 bases at J, with 20 bases between the two ends. CDR3 DNA sequence: TGTGCCAGCAGTTTACGGGGCGGGCAGGGGATACGTCAGCCCCAGCATTTT. It codes for CASSLRGGQGIRQPQHF.

On this clone: A junction end diverges from the germline sequence, so it may reflect a read error. Written as DNA, the CDR3 is TGTGCCAGCTCTCCACAGGGGGCCCTGAACACTGAAGCTTTCTTT. It specifies CASSPQGALNTEAFF. The chain has TRBV18 and TRBJ1-1; 9 positions match TRBD1. The CDR3 loop spans 15 amino acids. Germline CDR1 is KGHSH and CDR2 is LQKENI. The full variable domain, completed using reference TRBV18 and TRBJ1-1, is NAGVMQNPRHLVRRRGQEARLRCSPMKGHSHVYWYRQLPEEGLKFMVYLQKENIIDESGMPKERFSAEFPKEGPSILRIQQVVRGDSAAYFCASSPQGALNTEAFFGQGTRLTVV.

The rearrangement joins TRBV28 to TRBJ2-5; the match to TRBD2 covers 8 bases. This CDR3 region has 16 residues. Germline V CDR1 and CDR2: MDHEN, SYDVKM. With V trimmed by 2 bases and J by 5 bases, 10 bases remained unmatched. CDR3 nucleotides: TGTGCCAGCAGTTTACGGGGGGGGGCTGCGGGTGAGACCCAGTACTTC. Translation: CASSLRGGAAGETQYF.

This clone was recorded only once. The V and J genes are TRBV10-2 and TRBJ1-5; 8 nucleotides match TRBD1. The CDR3 loop spans 14 amino acids. CDR1 WSHSY and CDR2 SAAADI come from the germline V gene. Trimming removed 4 bases from V and 5 bases from J; junction bases left unmatched: 4. This CDR3 is CASSGQGMDQPQHF. CDR3 nucleotides: TGCGCCAGCAGTGGACAGGGGATGGATCAGCCCCAGCATTTT.

The chain couples TRBV4-3 to TRBJ1-1; D not certain. Trimming removed 4 bases from V and 1 base from J, with 13 bases in between. Germline V gives CDR1 LGHNA, CDR2 YSLEER. The CDR3 covers 15 residues. In DNA form, the CDR3 reads TGCGCCAGCAGCCCTACCCTTCGGAGGAACACTGAAGCTTTCTTT. Its translation: CASSPTLRRNTEAFF.

This clone was seen a single time. V usage is TRBV6-5 and J usage is TRBJ2-1; 8 bases are a match to TRBD2. V dropped 6 bases and J dropped 6; count of bases not matched to a gene: 10. CDR3 length: 15 amino acids. Per germline, CDR1 MNHEY and CDR2 SVGAGI. This CDR3 is CASRTPGGAVNEQFF. CDR3 bases: TGTGCCAGCAGAACACCCGGGGGGGCCGTCAATGAGCAGTTCTTC.

The genes are TRBV9 and TRBJ1-3; no reliable D call. Germline-derived CDR1 and CDR2 are SGDLS and YYNGEE. V lost 4 bases and J 4 bases, leaving 15 bases between the germline ends. The CDR3 has 15 amino acids. CDR3 sequence reads: CASSLTPRVGNTIYF. In DNA form, the CDR3 reads TGTGCCAGCAGCCTCACCCCGAGGGTGGGAAACACCATATATTTT.

The chain carries TRBV30 and TRBJ2-1; maybe TRBD2 (6 bases). CDR1 and CDR2 from the germline V gene are GTSNPN and SVGIG (reference sequence). V lost 2 bases, J lost 2 bases, and 16 bases lay in between. The CDR3 spans 16 residues. This CDR3 reads CAWSYYLGGTYNEQFF. CDR3 coding DNA: TGTGCCTGGAGTTACTACCTCGGCGGGACCTACAATGAGCAGTTCTTC.